This is a list of T cell receptor beta chains from one sample in a study of shared T cell receptors in the human thymus. The method was immunoSEQ multiplex PCR; TCRdb's version includes in-frame clones alone and lacks a portion of them. The profile shows 600,000 or so clones, about 90% of them singletons. This sample was shared with a second study, whose subject was human thymus T cells.

Sequencing was done on a sample of thymocytes. Receptors originate from a boy younger than two with a congenital heart defect. Both conserved end residues are part of each CDR3. D genes are given only for firm matches. Clone size is given for some rows only: seen once, a few or many times, or a class if the clone is expanded.

TRBJ1-6,NA,TRBD1,TRBV28,TGTGCCAGCAGTAGACAGGGGGGTAATTCACCCCTCCACTTT,CASSRQGGNSPLHF
TRBJ1-3,few,TRBD1,TRBV5-1,TGCGCCAGCAGCTTAGGGACAGGTGGAAACACCATATATTTT,CASSLGTGGNTIYF
TRBJ2-1,NA,TRBD2,TRBV11-2,TGTGCCAGCAGCTTAGAGACTAGCAGCTCCTACAATGAGCAGTTCTTC,CASSLETSSSYNEQFF
TRBJ2-5,NA,NA,TRBV29-1,TGCAGCGTTGGCCCGGGAGAGACCCAGTACTTC,CSVGPGETQYF
TRBJ1-2,NA,TRBD1,TRBV5-1,TGCGCCAGCAGCTTGGACGGACAGGGAGCTAACTATGGCTACACCTTC,CASSLDGQGANYGYTF
TRBJ1-1,NA,TRBD1,TRBV19,TGTGCCAGTAGTGTAAAGGACAGGGTTAACACTGAAGCTTTCTTT,CASSVKDRVNTEAFF
TRBJ2-7,NA,NA,TRBV19,TGTGCCAGTAGTGGACGGGACATACGAAAACCCTACGAGCAGTACTTC,CASSGRDIRKPYEQYF
TRBJ1-1,once,NA,TRBV4-1,TGCGCCAGCAGCCAAGAGGAGGGAATGAACACTGAAGCTTTCTTT,CASSQEEGMNTEAFF
TRBJ2-5,NA,NA,TRBV7-2,TGTGCCAGCAGCTTAGCGAGGCTTCGGCCGCCACCCCAAGAGACCCAGTACTTC,CASSLARLRPPPQETQYF
TRBJ1-1,NA,TRBD1,TRBV7-9,TGTGCCAGCAGCCCGACAGGGGGAGGGAACACTGAAGCTTTCTTT,CASSPTGGGNTEAFF
TRBJ1-3,few,NA,TRBV28,TGTGCCAGCAGTTCCTATACGGAGGATGAGCTGTATATATATTTT,CASSSYTEDELYIYF
TRBJ1-2,NA,TRBD1,TRBV5-8,TGTGCCAGCAGCTTGGCGGACAGGGGAAAGTATGGCTACACCTTC,CASSLADRGKYGYTF
TRBJ2-3,NA,NA,TRBV5-1,TGCGCCAGCAGCTTGGCAGGCACAGATACGCAGTATTTT,CASSLAGTDTQYF
TRBJ1-1,NA,NA,TRBV5-6,TGTGCCAGCAGCCGGATCGGACATTCGAACACTGAAGCTTTCTTT,CASSRIGHSNTEAFF
TRBJ2-1,NA,TRBD2,TRBV2,TGTGCCAAGGCGGCTAGCGGGGGGAGATGGGAGCAGTTCTTC,CAKAASGGRWEQFF
TRBJ1-1,NA,NA,TRBV6-5,TGTGCCAGCAGTTACGACAGAAACTCGAACACTGAAGCTTTCTTT,CASSYDRNSNTEAFF
TRBJ2-1,NA,TRBD2,TRBV4-3,TGCGCCAGCAGCCACCTTAGCGGGGGGGACAATGAGCAGTTCTTC,CASSHLSGGDNEQFF
TRBJ1-5,NA,TRBD1,TRBV7-6,TGTGCCAGCAGCCTCGGGACAGGTCATAGCAATCAGCCCCAGCATTTT,CASSLGTGHSNQPQHF
TRBJ1-5,NA,TRBD1,TRBV7-9,TGTGCCAGCAGCTGGGACAGGGGTCAGCCCCAGCATTTT,CASSWDRGQPQHF
TRBJ2-1,NA,TRBD2,TRBV9,TGTGCCAGCAGCGTAAAAGGACTAGCGGGGGGACCCTACAATGAGCAGTTCTTC,CASSVKGLAGGPYNEQFF
TRBJ2-4,NA,TRBD1,TRBV12-5,TGTGCTAGTGGTCCCCTGGCAGGGGGCAGCGACATTCAGTACTTC,CASGPLAGGSDIQYF
TRBJ2-3,NA,TRBD2,TRBV7-2,TGTGCCAGCAGCTCAACGACTAGCAGTGCTAGCACAGATACGCAGTATTTT,CASSSTTSSASTDTQYF
TRBJ2-3,NA,NA,TRBV5-8,TGTGCCAGCAGCTTAGGGGGAGGGGCTCCAGATACGCAGTATTTT,CASSLGGGAPDTQYF
TRBJ1-5,NA,NA,TRBV19,TGTGCCAGTGCCCGAAACAGGGAAGGGGGCAATCAGCCCCAGCATTTT,CASARNREGGNQPQHF
TRBJ2-1,once,TRBD1,TRBV2,TGTGCCAGCAGCCCCCTAACAGGGGGCGCCTACAATGAGCAGTTCTTC,CASSPLTGGAYNEQFF
TRBJ1-4,NA,NA,TRBV5-1,TGCGCCAGCAGCTTTGGGGGGAGGACTAATGAAAAACTGTTTTTT,CASSFGGRTNEKLFF
TRBJ1-2,NA,NA,TRBV6-5,TGTGCCAGCAGCCCTCGCCCGGCGGGGGGTGGCTACACCTTC,CASSPRPAGGGYTF
TRBJ1-2,NA,NA,TRBV9,TGTGCCAGCAGCGGTAAGGGAGGCGGCTACACCTTC,CASSGKGGGYTF
TRBJ2-7,NA,NA,TRBV18,TGTGCCAGCTCACCACCGTCTCCTAGACCCTACGAGCAGTACTTC,CASSPPSPRPYEQYF
TRBJ2-1,NA,NA,TRBV7-3,TGTGCCAGCAGCTTAAAGGGGACTCGGGTGCAGTTCTTC,CASSLKGTRVQFF
TRBJ2-7,few,NA,TRBV27,TGTGCCAGCAGTTTTCACGGTAGCTCCTACGAGCAGTACTTC,CASSFHGSSYEQYF
TRBJ1-6,NA,NA,TRBV2,TGTGCCATTGGGGGGGGCCCGTCGGATTCACCCCTCCACTTT,CAIGGGPSDSPLHF
TRBJ2-7,NA,TRBD2,TRBV5-1,TGCGCCAGCAGCCCAGGACTAGCGGATACCTACGAGCAGTACTTC,CASSPGLADTYEQYF
TRBJ1-2,NA,NA,TRBV6-1,TGTGCCAGCAGGGAGTGCCCGGGGGGGAGTTATGGCTACACCTTC,CASRECPGGSYGYTF
TRBJ2-1,NA,NA,TRBV6-4,TGTGCCAGCAGTCCGTCCGGGAACAATGAGCAGTTCTTC,CASSPSGNNEQFF
TRBJ2-3,NA,NA,TRBV6-1,TGTGCCAGCAGTGAAATCCCGCGGGACTTTAGGACAGATACGCAGTATTTT,CASSEIPRDFRTDTQYF
TRBJ2-7,once,TRBD2,TRBV10-3,TGTGCCTGCCAAGCGGGATCGGGTGACGAGCAGTACTTC,CACQAGSGDEQYF
TRBJ2-5,NA,TRBD1,TRBV27,TGTGCCAGCAGTTTAACCGGGACAGGGGGCCGGTCAGGCCAAGAGACCCAGTACTTC,CASSLTGTGGRSGQETQYF
TRBJ2-1,NA,TRBD2,TRBV29-1,TGCAGCGTTCCTAGGACTAGCGCCTACAATGAGCAGTTCTTC,CSVPRTSAYNEQFF
TRBJ2-1,NA,NA,TRBV4-2,TGTGCCAGCAGCTCTCGACAGTACAATGAGCAGTTCTTC,CASSSRQYNEQFF
TRBJ2-2,few,TRBD1,TRBV5-6,TGTGCCAGCAGCTTGGCCAAACGGACAGGGAAAAAAGCCGGGGAGCTGTTTTTT,CASSLAKRTGKKAGELFF
TRBJ2-1,NA,TRBD2,TRBV5-4,TGTGCCAGCAGCCACCAGTTAGGACTAGCGGATTACAATGAGCAGTTCTTC,CASSHQLGLADYNEQFF